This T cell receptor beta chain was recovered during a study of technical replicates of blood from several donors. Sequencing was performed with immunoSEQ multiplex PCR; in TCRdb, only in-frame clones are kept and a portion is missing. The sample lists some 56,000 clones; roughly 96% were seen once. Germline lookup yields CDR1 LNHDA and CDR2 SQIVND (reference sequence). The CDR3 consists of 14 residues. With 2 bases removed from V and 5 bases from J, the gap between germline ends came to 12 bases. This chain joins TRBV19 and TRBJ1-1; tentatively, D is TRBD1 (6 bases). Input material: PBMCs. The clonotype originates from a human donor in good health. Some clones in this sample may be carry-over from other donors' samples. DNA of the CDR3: TGTGCCAGTAGTATATACCCACAGGGTACTGAAGCTTTCTTT. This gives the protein CASSIYPQGTEAFF.